This is a list of T cell receptor beta chains from one sample in a study of control samples from healthy donors and cancer patients. Assay: immunoSEQ multiplex PCR; the TCRdb copy retains only in-frame clones and omits some. The table shows about 84,000 clones, with about nine tenths occurring only once. Sequenced input: blood. Source of these receptors: a man aged 25 to 45 in good health. Each CDR3 is given with its conserved first and last residue. A D gene is named only where the DNA matches it firmly. Size values are once, few and many counts, or a class for expanded clones, and some rows have none.

CDR3 DNA | CDR3 protein | D gene | V gene | clone size | J gene
TGTGCCAGCAGCCCACGGGGTGAGCAGCCCCAGCATTTT | CASSPRGEQPQHF | - | TRBV6-6 | - | TRBJ1-5
TGTGCCAGCAGCTTAGAGGGTCCAGGGAGAAATGGCTACACCTTC | CASSLEGPGRNGYTF | - | TRBV7-3 | - | TRBJ1-2
TGTGCCAGCAGCTTAAAAGCAGGGGACAATCAGCCCCAGCATTTT | CASSLKAGDNQPQHF | - | TRBV7-9 | - | TRBJ1-5
TGTGCCAGCTCCCGAGGGACTAGCGGGGACTACGAGCAGTACTTC | CASSRGTSGDYEQYF | TRBD2 | TRBV18 | - | TRBJ2-7
TGTGCCAGCAGCTTATCGCGGACAGCGGCCAAAAACATTCAGTACTTC | CASSLSRTAAKNIQYF | - | TRBV7-9 | - | TRBJ2-4
TGTGCCAGCAGTCTCAGACAGGTCAGCACTGAAGCTTTCTTT | CASSLRQVSTEAFF | - | TRBV6-2/TRBV6-3 | - | TRBJ1-1
TGTGCCAGCATCCCGGAGGGGGTAGGAACTGAAGCTTTCTTT | CASIPEGVGTEAFF | - | TRBV6-2/TRBV6-3 | once | TRBJ1-1
TGTGCCACCAGTGATTTCCCCGGCCTAGCGGGAAACTTGGTCGGTACAGATACGCAGTATTTT | CATSDFPGLAGNLVGTDTQYF | TRBD2 | TRBV24-1 | once | TRBJ2-3
TGCACCAGCCACGGACCTGATGAGACCTACGAGCAGTACTTC | CTSHGPDETYEQYF | - | TRBV1 | - | TRBJ2-7
TGCGCCAGCAGCCTAGGACTAGCGGGAGTTCATGAGCAGTTCTTC | CASSLGLAGVHEQFF | TRBD2 | TRBV10-1 | - | TRBJ2-1
TGTGCCAGCAGTACATCGGGACAGGTCTATGGCTACACCTTC | CASSTSGQVYGYTF | TRBD1 | TRBV6-5 | - | TRBJ1-2
TGTGCCAGCAGTGAATACGAGGGAAACTATGGCTACACCTTC | CASSEYEGNYGYTF | - | TRBV25-1 | - | TRBJ1-2
TGTGCCTGGACCCCTTCTAAAGAGCCGGTGGATACGCAGTATTTT | CAWTPSKEPVDTQYF | - | TRBV30 | - | TRBJ2-3
TGTGCCTGGAGTGTAGGCGGGCTTGCCTACAATGAGCAGTTCTTC | CAWSVGGLAYNEQFF | - | TRBV30 | - | TRBJ2-1
TGTGCCAGTAGTATTAGCGGGGGGCCCACCGGGGAGCTGTTTTTT | CASSISGGPTGELFF | TRBD2 | TRBV19 | once | TRBJ2-2
TGTGCCAGCAGCTTGCCCACAGGGCCTGAAAAACTGTTTTTT | CASSLPTGPEKLFF | - | TRBV7-9 | - | TRBJ1-4
TGCAGCGTTGAAGATCCGGGGGGCGCCAGGGCTGAAGCTTTCTTT | CSVEDPGGARAEAFF | - | TRBV29-1 | once | TRBJ1-1
TGTGCCAGCAGTCAGGGCTTCGGTAACAATCAGCCCCAGCATTTT | CASSQGFGNNQPQHF | - | TRBV6-5 | once | TRBJ1-5
TGTGCCAGCAGGAAAGGGACTAGCTACAATGAGCAGTTCTTC | CASRKGTSYNEQFF | TRBD2 | TRBV6-5 | medium-sized | TRBJ2-1